The T cell receptor beta chain described here comes from a study of CD8 T cells in ankylosing spondylitis. Libraries for TCR beta were made by quantitative 5'-RACE with molecular barcodes. TCRdb ran MiXCR on the 5' RACE reads and lists one entry per CDR3 protein. The table has 350,000 to 400,000 distinct CDR3 sequences, approximately 20% seen once. The V segment lost 4 bases and the J segment 11 bases; nucleotides outside the gene matches: 9. CDR1 is SGHDN, CDR2 FVKESK, per germline. The CDR3 consists of 13 residues. This TCR derives from a male donor with ankylosing spondylitis or in good health (not recorded which). The V gene is TRBV14, the J gene TRBJ2-5, with 8 bases matching TRBD1. The sample consisted of blood, either unsorted or a sorted T cell fraction (not recorded which). The CDR3 DNA reads TGTGCCAGCAGCCTAGGTATCCGGGACAGGCAGTACTTC. Its protein product is CASSLGIRDRQYF.